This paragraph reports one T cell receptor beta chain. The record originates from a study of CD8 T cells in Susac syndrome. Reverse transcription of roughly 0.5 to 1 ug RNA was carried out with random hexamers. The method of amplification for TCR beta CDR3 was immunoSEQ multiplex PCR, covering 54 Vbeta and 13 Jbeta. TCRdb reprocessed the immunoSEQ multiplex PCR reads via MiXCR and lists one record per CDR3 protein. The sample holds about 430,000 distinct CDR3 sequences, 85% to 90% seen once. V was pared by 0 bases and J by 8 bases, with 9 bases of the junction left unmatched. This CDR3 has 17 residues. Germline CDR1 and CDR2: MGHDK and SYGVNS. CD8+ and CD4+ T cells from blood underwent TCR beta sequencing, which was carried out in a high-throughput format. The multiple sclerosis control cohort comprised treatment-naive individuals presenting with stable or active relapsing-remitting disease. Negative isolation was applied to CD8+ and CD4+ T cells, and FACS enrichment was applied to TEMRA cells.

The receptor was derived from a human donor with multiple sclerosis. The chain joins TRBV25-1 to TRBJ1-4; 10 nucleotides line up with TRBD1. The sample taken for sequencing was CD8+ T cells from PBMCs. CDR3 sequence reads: CASSEYVWGTGAEKLFF. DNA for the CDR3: TGTGCCAGCAGTGAATATGTTTGGGGGACAGGGGCCGAAAAACTGTTTTTT.